In this sample, the clone carrying this T cell receptor beta chain turned up a few times. Its antigen is unidentified. Germline CDR1 MNHEY, CDR2 SVGAGI. V lost 5 bases and J lost 6; bases outside the gene matches: 4. CDR3 size: 13 residues. The PCR ran on 60 Vbeta and 13 Jbeta primers. Clones were read by immunoSEQ multiplex PCR, and TCRdb kept only the in-frame ones, dropping some. The sample carries about 140,000 clones, over 60% recorded once. This sample was taken from a study of cytomegalovirus exposure and HLA in healthy donors. Study-wide results and caveats: Later genetic work tied a missense DCLRE1C variant to beta-chain V and J trimming. A reported reduction in N-insertions relative to the roughly 640-donor mean was seen in an Asian-associated ancestry cluster in a later analysis.

The receptor comes from a middle-aged man in good health and CMV-seronegative. The chain combines TRBV6-5 with TRBJ1-1, with TRBD1 matching over 9 bases. Sample: PBMCs. The CDR3 loop is CASSVTGGPEAFF. The CDR3 bases are TGTGCCAGCAGTGTGACAGGGGGACCTGAAGCTTTCTTT.